These 9 T cell receptor beta chains share one sample of origin, sequenced in a study of molecular identifiers for immune sequencing clone quantification. In TCRdb, the PCR reads were re-called with MiXCR into one record per CDR3 protein. The sample shows more than 85,000 distinct CDR3 sequences, roughly 38% of them seen only once. Sample: naive CD8+ T cells from blood, with Jurkat cell RNA spiked in. Documented subset: FACS-sorted CD8+CD4-CCR7+CD45RA+ naive T cells. Receptors originate from a human donor in good health. Some libraries in this study had Jurkat cell RNA spiked in.

This clonotype has at least ten counts. The V gene is TRBV12-3 or TRBV12-4, the J gene TRBJ2-3; 7 bases line up with TRBD2. The CDR3 is 14 amino acids. Trimming removed 4 bases from V and 5 bases from J; junction bases left unmatched: 6. DNA of the CDR3: TGTGCCAGCAGTTGGGGGAGGGCCGTAGATACGCAGTATTTT. Protein: CASSWGRAVDTQYF.

V gene TRBV10-3 combines with J gene TRBJ1-5; D gene unclear. CDR1 and CDR2 from the germline V gene are ENHRY and SYGVKD. Deletions cut 1 base from V and 0 bases from J, with 7 bases between. This CDR3 spans 15 amino acids. The CDR3 here is CAISEYGDSNQPQHF. Written as DNA, the CDR3 is TGTGCCATCAGTGAGTATGGGGATAGCAATCAGCCCCAGCATTTT.

At least ten counts were recorded for this clonotype. The V call is TRBV6-2 or TRBV6-3, the J call TRBJ1-2; D is ambiguous. This CDR3 has 11 amino acids. Between the trimmed V and J ends, which lost 6 bases and 6 bases, there was a span of 8 bases. Looked up from germline, CDR1 is MNHEY and CDR2 is SVGEGT. CDR3 DNA sequence: TGTGCCAGCAGAGAGATAGATGGCTACACCTTC. It translates to CASREIDGYTF.

This chain connects TRBV20-1 to TRBJ2-7; TRBD2 matches 8 bases. The CDR3 sequence is 14 residues long. Germline CDR1 reads DFQATT; CDR2 reads SNEGSKA (reference sequence). Trimming cost V 3 bases and J 7 bases; bases outside gene matches: 11. CDR3 amino acids: CSASPRREAGEQYF. The CDR3 region has the DNA TGCAGTGCTAGCCCGAGGCGGGAGGCGGGGGAGCAGTACTTC.

In the case of this clonotype: A junction boundary mismatches the germline segment, possibly from a read error. The chain joins TRBV20-1 to TRBJ1-5; D is ambiguous. The germline gives CDR1 DFQATT, CDR2 SNEGSKA (reference sequence). The CDR3 is made up of 13 amino acids. CDR3 in DNA: TGCAGTGCTCCCTCTGGACTGTATCAGCCCCGGCATTTT. Translated: CSAPSGLYQPRHF.

V and J are TRBV6-1 and TRBJ2-7; maybe TRBD2 (5 bases). The CDR3 covers 15 residues. CDR1 and CDR2 from the germline V gene are MNHNS and SASEGT. Trimming removed 2 bases at V and 4 bases at J, with 15 bases between. The CDR3 loop is CASSEWFGSKYEQYF. CDR3 nucleotides: TGTGCCAGCAGTGAATGGTTTGGGAGTAAGTACGAGCAGTACTTC.

In its sample, this clonotype was seen a few times. A read error may produce the germline difference seen at one junction end. The genes are TRBV7-7 and TRBJ2-2, with 10 positions matching TRBD1. CDR1 and CDR2 from the germline V gene are SSHAT and FNYEAQ (reference sequence). This CDR3 spans 15 amino acids. CDR3 sequence (DNA): TGTGCTAGCAGCTTCGGGACAGGGGTATCCGGGGAGCTGTTTTTT. The encoded protein is CASSFGTGVSGELFF. The whole variable domain, remainder taken from reference TRBV7-7 and TRBJ2-2, is GAGVSQSPRYKVTKRGQDVTLRCDPISSHATLYWYQQALGQGPEFLTYFNYEAQPDKSGLPSDRFSAERPEGSISTLTIQRTEQRDSAMYRCASSFGTGVSGELFFGEGSRLTVL.

The V call is TRBV27, the J call TRBJ2-7; D uncertain. CDR3 length: 13 amino acids. V was shortened by 2 bases and J by 1 base, with 6 bases between the two germline ends. Germline V gene sequence: CDR1 MNHEY, CDR2 SMNVEV (reference sequence). Here the CDR3 DNA reads TGTGCCAGCAGTTTACCGGAATCCTACGAGCAGTACTTC. Translating it yields CASSLPESYEQYF.

The V and J genes are TRBV7-3 and TRBJ2-3; D is unresolved. This CDR3 comprises 13 residues. Trimming left V 3 bases short and J 2 bases short, with 6 bases between. Germline V gene sequence: CDR1 SGHTA, CDR2 FQGTGA. The CDR3 DNA reads as TGTGCCAGCAGCTTCGTTCACACAGATACGCAGTATTTT. It yields the protein CASSFVHTDTQYF.